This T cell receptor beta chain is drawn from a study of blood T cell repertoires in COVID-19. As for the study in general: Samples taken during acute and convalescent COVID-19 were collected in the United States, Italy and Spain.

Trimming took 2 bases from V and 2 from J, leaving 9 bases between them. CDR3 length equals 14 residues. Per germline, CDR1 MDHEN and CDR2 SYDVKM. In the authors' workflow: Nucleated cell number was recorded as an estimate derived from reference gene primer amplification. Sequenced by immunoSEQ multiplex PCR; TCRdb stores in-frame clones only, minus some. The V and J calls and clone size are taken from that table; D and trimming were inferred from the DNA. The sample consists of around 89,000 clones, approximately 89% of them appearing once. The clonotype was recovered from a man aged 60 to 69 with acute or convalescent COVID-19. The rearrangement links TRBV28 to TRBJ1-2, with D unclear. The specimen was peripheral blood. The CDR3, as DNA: TGTGCCAGCAGTTTAACCCCCAGGAACTATGGCTACACCTTC. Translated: CASSLTPRNYGYTF.